The source of this TCR beta chain is a study of shared clonotypes between healthy human individuals. Original data processing: For the immunoSEQ data, sequences were junction-only without quality scores, so filtering differed. Assay used: immunoSEQ multiplex PCR; TCRdb lists only in-frame clones, some missing. From that table come the V and J calls and clone size; the DNA was used to work out D and trimming. This sample carries around 990,000 clones, about 72% of them seen once, and the ten largest clones take approximately 0.95%. As for this clone: The antigen remains undetermined.

Study results and caveats: The authors expected sequencing depth to affect clonotype sharing among donors.

Trimming at V came to 6 bases and at J to 3 bases, leaving 11 bases not matched to a gene. The length of the CDR3 is 16 residues. Germline values: CDR1 MDHEN, CDR2 SYDVKM. Sequencing input: memory CD4+ T cells from PBMCs. Subset defined: CD45RA-negative fraction. The rearrangement joins TRBV28 to TRBJ2-7; 10 nucleotides match TRBD2. The receptor was isolated from a man between 18 and 35 years old in good health. Some clones in this sample may be carry-over from other donors' samples. The CDR3 DNA follows: TGTGCCAGCAGCCCAGGGGGTAGCGGGAGGTTCTACGAGCAGTACTTC. This sequence encodes CASSPGGSGRFYEQYF.